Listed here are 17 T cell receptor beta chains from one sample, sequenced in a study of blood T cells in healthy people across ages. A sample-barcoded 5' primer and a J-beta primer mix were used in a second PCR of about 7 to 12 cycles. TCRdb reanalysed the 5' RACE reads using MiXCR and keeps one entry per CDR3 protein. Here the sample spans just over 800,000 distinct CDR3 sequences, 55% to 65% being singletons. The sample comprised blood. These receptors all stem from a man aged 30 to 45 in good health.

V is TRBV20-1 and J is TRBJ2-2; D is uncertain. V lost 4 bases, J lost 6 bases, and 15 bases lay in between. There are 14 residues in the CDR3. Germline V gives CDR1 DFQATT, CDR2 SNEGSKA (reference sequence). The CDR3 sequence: CSAIPPAKAGELFF. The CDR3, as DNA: TGCAGTGCTATCCCCCCAGCAAAGGCCGGGGAGCTGTTTTTT.

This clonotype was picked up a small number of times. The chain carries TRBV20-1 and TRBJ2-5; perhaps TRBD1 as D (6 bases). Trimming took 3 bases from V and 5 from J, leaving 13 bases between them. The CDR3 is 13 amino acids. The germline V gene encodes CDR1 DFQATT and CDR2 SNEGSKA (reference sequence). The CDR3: CSARDRGPETQYF. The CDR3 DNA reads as TGCAGTGCTAGGGACAGAGGGCCGGAGACCCAGTACTTC.

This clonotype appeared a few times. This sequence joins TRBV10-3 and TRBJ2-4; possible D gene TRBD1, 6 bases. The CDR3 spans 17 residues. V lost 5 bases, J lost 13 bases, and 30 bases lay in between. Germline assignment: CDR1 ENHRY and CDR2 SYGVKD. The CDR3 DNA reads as TGTGCCATCAGTTTTTTAGATACAGGGCCGACTGATCAGGAGCAGTACTTC. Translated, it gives CAISFLDTGPTDQEQYF.

DNA of the CDR3: TGCAGTACGGCTCGCGGAACCACAGATACGCAGTATTTT. This translates into CSTARGTTDTQYF. The chain combines TRBV20-1 with TRBJ2-3, with D unclear. Deletions cut 8 bases from V and 2 bases from J, with 14 bases between. Germline values: CDR1 DFQATT, CDR2 SNEGSKA (reference sequence). The CDR3 runs to 13 residues.

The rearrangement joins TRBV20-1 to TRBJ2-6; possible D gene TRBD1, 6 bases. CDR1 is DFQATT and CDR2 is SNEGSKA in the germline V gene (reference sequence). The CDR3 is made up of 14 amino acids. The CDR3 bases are TGCAGCGGACGACAGGCGGCGGGGGCCAACGTCCTGACTTTC. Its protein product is CSGRQAAGANVLTF.

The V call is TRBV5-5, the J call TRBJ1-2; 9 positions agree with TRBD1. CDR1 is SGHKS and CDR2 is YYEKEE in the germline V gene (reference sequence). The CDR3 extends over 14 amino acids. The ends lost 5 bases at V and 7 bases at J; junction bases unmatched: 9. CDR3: CASRPGQGSGGYTF. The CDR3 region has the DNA TGTGCCAGCAGGCCGGGACAGGGATCCGGTGGCTACACCTTC.

The CDR3 DNA sequence: TGTGCCAGCAGCGCTCCCCCTGGGGAGGAAAATCGACGGTTCTTC. It translates to CASSAPPGEENRRFF. The rearrangement uses TRBV9 and TRBJ2-1; weak D call: TRBD2 (6 bases). The V end lost 3 bases, the J end lost 15 bases, and 25 bases lay between the germline ends. The CDR3 contains 15 residues. CDR1 and CDR2 (germline): SGDLS, YYNGEE.

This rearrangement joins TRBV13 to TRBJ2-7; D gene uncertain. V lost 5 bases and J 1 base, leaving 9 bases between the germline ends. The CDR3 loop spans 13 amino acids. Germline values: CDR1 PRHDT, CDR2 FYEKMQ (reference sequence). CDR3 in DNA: TGTGCCAGCAGCGTAGCAGTTTCCTACGAGCAGTACTTC. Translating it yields CASSVAVSYEQYF.

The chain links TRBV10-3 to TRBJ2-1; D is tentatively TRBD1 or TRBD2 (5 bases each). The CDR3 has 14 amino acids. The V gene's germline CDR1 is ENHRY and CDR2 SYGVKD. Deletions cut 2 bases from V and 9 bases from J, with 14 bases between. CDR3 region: CAISEEGTRGEQFF. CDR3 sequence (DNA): TGTGCCATCAGTGAGGAGGGCACTAGGGGTGAGCAGTTCTTC.

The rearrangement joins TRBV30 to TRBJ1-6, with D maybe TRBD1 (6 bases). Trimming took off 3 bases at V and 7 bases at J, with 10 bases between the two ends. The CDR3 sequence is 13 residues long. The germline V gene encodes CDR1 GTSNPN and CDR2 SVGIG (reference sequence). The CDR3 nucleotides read TGTGCCTGGAGGAGGCAGGGGAATTCACCCCTCCACTTT. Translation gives CAWRRQGNSPLHF.

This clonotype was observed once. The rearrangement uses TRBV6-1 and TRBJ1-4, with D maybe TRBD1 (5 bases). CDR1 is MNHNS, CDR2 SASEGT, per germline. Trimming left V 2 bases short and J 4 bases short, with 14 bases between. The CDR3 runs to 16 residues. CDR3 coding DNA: TGTGCCAGCAGTGAATGGGGCGGGGCGAGTAATGAAAAACTGTTTTTT. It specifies CASSEWGGASNEKLFF.

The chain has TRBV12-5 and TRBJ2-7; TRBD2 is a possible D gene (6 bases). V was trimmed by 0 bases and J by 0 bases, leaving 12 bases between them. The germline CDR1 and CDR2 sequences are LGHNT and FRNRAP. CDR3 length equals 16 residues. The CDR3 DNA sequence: TGTGCTAGTGGTTTGGTACTTGGGACTTACTCCTACGAGCAGTACTTC. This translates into CASGLVLGTYSYEQYF.

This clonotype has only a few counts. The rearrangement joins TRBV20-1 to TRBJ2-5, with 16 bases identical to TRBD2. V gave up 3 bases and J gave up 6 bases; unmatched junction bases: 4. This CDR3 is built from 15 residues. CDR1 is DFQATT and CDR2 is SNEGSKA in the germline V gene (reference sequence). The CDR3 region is CSARGTSGGAKTQYF. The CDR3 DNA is TGCAGTGCTAGGGGGACTAGCGGGGGGGCCAAGACCCAGTACTTC.

The CDR3 DNA reads as TGTGCCAGCAGCTCAGGGGTTGGCAAAAACATTCAGTACTTC. This sequence encodes CASSSGVGKNIQYF. The rearrangement uses TRBV7-9 and TRBJ2-4; a weak D match, TRBD1 (6 bases). This CDR3 spans 14 amino acids. The V end lost 4 bases, the J end lost 3 bases, and 10 bases lay between the germline ends. In germline, CDR1 is SEHNR, CDR2 FQNEAQ (reference sequence).

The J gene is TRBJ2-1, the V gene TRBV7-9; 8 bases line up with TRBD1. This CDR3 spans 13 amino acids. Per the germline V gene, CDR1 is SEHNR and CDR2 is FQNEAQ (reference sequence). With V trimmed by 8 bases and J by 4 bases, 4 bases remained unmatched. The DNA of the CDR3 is TGTGCCAGCGGTTGGACAGGGTACAATGAGCAGTTCTTC. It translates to CASGWTGYNEQFF.

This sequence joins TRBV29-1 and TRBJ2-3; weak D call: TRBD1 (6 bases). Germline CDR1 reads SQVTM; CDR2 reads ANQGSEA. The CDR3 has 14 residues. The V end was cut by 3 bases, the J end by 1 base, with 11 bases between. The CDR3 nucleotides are TGCAGCGTTGAGGCAGGGGCTGGCACAGATACGCAGTATTTT. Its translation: CSVEAGAGTDTQYF.

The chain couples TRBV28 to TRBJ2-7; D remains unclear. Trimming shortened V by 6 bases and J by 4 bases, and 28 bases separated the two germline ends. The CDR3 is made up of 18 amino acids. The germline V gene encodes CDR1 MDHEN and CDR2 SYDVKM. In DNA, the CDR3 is TGTGCCAGCAGCCCCCTTCGCCTCGCAGCTCTACCTACTTACGAGCAGTACTTC. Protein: CASSPLRLAALPTYEQYF.